The rows below give T cell receptor beta chains drawn from one sample of a study of T cell responses to AZD1222 COVID-19 vaccine. Profiling relied on immunoSEQ multiplex PCR, and the TCRdb table lists in-frame clones only, not all of them. Seen here are about 120,000 clones, about nine tenths observed once, and the top ten hold 2.4%. Sequenced here: peripheral blood, sampled on day 0 of AZD1222 vaccination. These receptor sequences come from an adult in good health. Both conserved end residues are part of each CDR3. The order of the fields is CDR3 length, V gene, D gene, clone size, J gene, CDR3 DNA, CDR3 protein. The D gene is left open where the match is weak. A row's size may be missing; if present it is once, few, many or a size class.

14	TRBV27	TRBD2	-	TRBJ2-1	TGTGCCAGCAGGTCTAGCGGGATCTACAATGAGCAGTTCTTC	CASRSSGIYNEQFF
19	TRBV6-6	-	-	TRBJ2-2	TGTGCCAGCAGTCCATTTATAGTACGGTCAAGCGGGTACACCGGGGAGCTGTTTTTT	CASSPFIVRSSGYTGELFF
15	TRBV5-1	TRBD1	-	TRBJ1-1	TGCGCCAGCAGCTTGGACCAGGGGGTACAAACTGAAGCTTTCTTT	CASSLDQGVQTEAFF
12	TRBV10-3	-	-	TRBJ1-2	TGTGCCATCAGCGTCCCTAGAGATGGCTACACCTTC	CAISVPRDGYTF
14	TRBV18	-	-	TRBJ2-1	TGTGCCAGCTCACCGGGGGGACTGGGGAATGAGCAGTTCTTC	CASSPGGLGNEQFF
15	TRBV19	TRBD1	-	TRBJ2-2	TGTGCCAGTAGTAGAGACAGGGGATTGGTCGGGGAGCTGTTTTTT	CASSRDRGLVGELFF
15	TRBV6-4	TRBD2	-	TRBJ2-7	TGTGCCAGCAGTCCTCTAGCGGGAGGAGGCCACGAGCAGTACTTC	CASSPLAGGGHEQYF
16	TRBV9	-	-	TRBJ2-1	TGTGCCAGCAGCGTAGTAACGGGAGTATTGGGGGATGAGCAGTTCTTC	CASSVVTGVLGDEQFF
17	TRBV3-1/TRBV3-2	TRBD1	-	TRBJ1-3	TGTGCCAGCAGCCAAGAAGCCCTCAGACAGGGCGGAAACACCATATATTTT	CASSQEALRQGGNTIYF
15	TRBV5-5	TRBD1	many	TRBJ2-7	TGTGCCAGCAGCGAAAGGACAGGGGACTCCTACGAGCAGTACTTC	CASSERTGDSYEQYF
13	TRBV2	-	-	TRBJ2-5	TGTGCCAGCAAAGGGAGTATCGCAGAGACCCAGTACTTC	CASKGSIAETQYF
17	TRBV21-1	-	-	TRBJ2-5	TGTGCCAGCAGCAAAGCACCAGGCAGGGGGCAGAAAGAGACCCAGTACTTC	CASSKAPGRGQKETQYF
12	TRBV2	TRBD1	-	TRBJ2-1	TGTGCCGGGGGGACAGGGGGCAATGAGCAGTTCTTC	CAGGTGGNEQFF
15	TRBV3-1/TRBV3-2	-	-	TRBJ2-1	TGTGCCAGCAGCCAAGGGTTGGCAGGGGAGAATGAGCAGTTCTTC	CASSQGLAGENEQFF
15	TRBV6-5	-	-	TRBJ2-7	TGTGCCAGCAGCCCGGTCGGGGGACACCAGGCCAAGGAGTACTTC	CASSPVGGHQAKEYF
15	TRBV28	-	-	TRBJ1-2	TGTGCCAGCAGTTTCCTAGGCGAAGTTAACTATGGCTACACCTTC	CASSFLGEVNYGYTF
15	TRBV5-6	-	-	TRBJ1-6	TGTGCCAGCAGCTTGGAGGGCAGGGGTAATTCACCCCTCCACTTT	CASSLEGRGNSPLHF
12	TRBV7-3	-	medium-sized	TRBJ2-7	TGTGCCAGCAGCTTCGAGGGCAACGAGCAGTACTTC	CASSFEGNEQYF
16	TRBV15	-	-	TRBJ1-6	TGTGCCACCAGCAGAGATGTTCCGGGGAGGGGTTCACCCCTCCACTTT	CATSRDVPGRGSPLHF
14	TRBV28	TRBD1	-	TRBJ1-5	TGTGCCACCCCCGGGACAGGGGACCATCAGCCCCAGCATTTT	CATPGTGDHQPQHF
13	TRBV9	TRBD2	-	TRBJ2-2	TGTGCCAGCAGTAGCGGGGACACCGGGGAGCTGTTTTTT	CASSSGDTGELFF
17	TRBV4-2	-	-	TRBJ1-3	TGTGCCAGCAGCCAAGATAACAGGGCTTCCTCTGGAAACACCATATATTTT	CASSQDNRASSGNTIYF
13	TRBV28	-	-	TRBJ1-2	TGTGCCAGCAGTTTGGTTCCAGGGAATAGCTACACCTTC	CASSLVPGNSYTF
17	TRBV4-2	-	-	TRBJ2-7	TGTGCCAGCAGCCGGGGTCTAGCCAGCACGAGCTCCTACGAGCAGTACTTC	CASSRGLASTSSYEQYF
14	TRBV27	TRBD1	-	TRBJ2-7	TGTGCCAGCAGTAAAGGACAGGGTGCTCACGAGCAGTACTTC	CASSKGQGAHEQYF
15	TRBV13	TRBD1	-	TRBJ2-1	TGTGCCAGCAGCTTAGTCAGGGGGTTTGTCAATGAGCAGTTCTTC	CASSLVRGFVNEQFF
14	TRBV10-3	-	-	TRBJ2-7	TGTGCCATCAGCTTGGGGGGAGTAGGGAACGAGCAGTACTTC	CAISLGGVGNEQYF
21	TRBV12-5	-	-	TRBJ2-3	TGTGCTAGTGGTTTGGCCCCTCGGGGGGCTTTGGAAAAAAGGCAACCAGATACGCAGTATTTT	CASGLAPRGALEKRQPDTQYF
16	TRBV15	-	-	TRBJ1-4	TGTGCCACCAGCAGAGATTTGAGGGGGGCTAATGAAAAACTGTTTTTT	CATSRDLRGANEKLFF
15	TRBV19	-	-	TRBJ2-3	TGTGCCAGTAGTATAGGGACAATTAGCACAGATACGCAGTATTTT	CASSIGTISTDTQYF